This record concerns one T cell receptor (beta chain) sequence. The antigen remains unidentified. Some clones are missing from TCRdb's copy, which holds only in-frame ones; the method was immunoSEQ multiplex PCR. The sample holds 23,000 or so clones, almost 85% seen once. Losses at the gene ends were 5 bases for V and 7 bases for J; bases not matched to a gene: 11. Germline assignment: CDR1 SGHVS and CDR2 FQNEAQ. This CDR3 contains 15 residues. The record originates from a study of T cells in narcolepsy. Study results and caveats: In some patient and control memory CD4+ samples, autoreactive clones were absent.

The chain is built from TRBV7-8 and TRBJ1-5; 7 nucleotides line up with TRBD1. Sequenced input: CD45RA- memory CD4+ T cells from PBMCs. The receptor was derived from a human donor with narcolepsy. The CDR3 spells CASSPQQGKIQPQHF. The DNA for the CDR3 is TGTGCCAGCAGCCCCCAACAGGGGAAAATCCAGCCCCAGCATTTT. The entire variable domain, with the rest obtained from reference TRBV7-8 and TRBJ1-5, is as follows: GAGVSQSPRYKVAKRGQDVALRCDPISGHVSLFWYQQALGQGPEFLTYFQNEAQLDKSGLPSDRFFAERPEGSVSTLKIQRTQQEDSAVYLCASSPQQGKIQPQHFGDGTRLSIL.